A selection of T cell receptor beta chains follows, all from one sample in a study of blood T cell repertoires in COVID-19. The protocol was immunoSEQ multiplex PCR, while the TCRdb copy is restricted to in-frame clones and leaves out a portion. This table has approximately 120,000 clones, roughly 90% appearing once. The sample was peripheral blood. The receptors stem from a man in his fifties or sixties with COVID-19, enrolled during active disease. CDR3s include the opening cysteine and the closing phenylalanine or tryptophan. The D gene is left open where the match is weak. Expanded clones get a size class; other rows say once, few or many, or leave the size out.

>TRBJ1-4|TRBD1|TRBV4-3|-
CASSQGQGGEKLFF
TGCGCCAGCAGCCAAGGACAGGGCGGTGAAAAACTGTTTTTT
>TRBJ2-4|TRBD1|TRBV6-6|-
CASSYSDRVGNIQYF
TGTGCCAGCAGTTATTCCGACAGGGTTGGTAACATTCAGTACTTC
>TRBJ1-2|TRBD1|TRBV6-1|-
CASSEGEGAASGYTF
TGTGCCAGCAGTGAAGGCGAGGGGGCGGCCAGCGGCTACACCTTC
>TRBJ1-2|-|TRBV7-9|-
CASSLAGSLIRYTF
TGTGCCAGCAGCTTAGCCGGGTCACTGATTCGCTACACCTTC
>TRBJ1-6|-|TRBV7-2|-
CASSLDDSPRPLHF
TGTGCCAGCAGCTTAGACGACAGCCCCCGGCCCCTCCACTTT
>TRBJ1-5|-|TRBV25-1|-
CASSEHKYSNQPQHF
TGTGCCAGCAGTGAACACAAGTATAGCAATCAGCCCCAGCATTTT
>TRBJ2-5|-|TRBV11-1|-
CASSNRAKQETQYF
TGTGCCAGCAGCAACAGGGCGAAACAAGAGACCCAGTACTTC
>TRBJ2-2|-|TRBV10-3|once
CAISDPVGVAGELFF
TGTGCCATCAGTGACCCGGTCGGGGTAGCCGGGGAGCTGTTTTTT
>TRBJ1-1|TRBD1|TRBV30|-
CACFRDRGRGTEAFF
TGTGCCTGTTTCCGGGACAGGGGACGGGGCACTGAAGCTTTCTTT
>TRBJ2-4|-|TRBV27|-
CASSWSRENIQYF
TGTGCCAGCAGTTGGTCTAGAGAAAACATTCAGTACTTC
>TRBJ1-2|TRBD1|TRBV19|few
CASSINRGSHHTF
TGTGCCAGTAGTATTAACAGGGGATCTCATCACACCTTC
>TRBJ1-1|-|TRBV11-2|-
CASSLGLEGIGTEAFF
TGTGCCAGCAGCTTAGGCCTCGAGGGTATAGGCACTGAAGCTTTCTTT
>TRBJ2-7|TRBD1|TRBV27|-
CASSPLGQGSYEQYF
TGTGCCAGCAGTCCTTTGGGACAGGGATCCTACGAGCAGTACTTC
>TRBJ2-1|TRBD1|TRBV7-9|-
CASSSDRGRFNEQFF
TGTGCCAGCAGCTCCGACAGGGGTAGGTTCAATGAGCAGTTCTTC
>TRBJ1-2|TRBD1|TRBV2|-
CASSELKNRGPGYTF
TGTGCCAGCAGTGAATTAAAGAACAGGGGGCCGGGCTACACCTTC
>TRBJ2-1|TRBD2|TRBV5-8|-
CASSLAGGRAYNEQFF
TGTGCCAGCAGCTTGGCAGGCGGGAGGGCCTACAATGAGCAGTTCTTC
>TRBJ2-5|TRBD2|TRBV5-1|-
CASSPGLAGETQYF
TGCGCCAGCAGCCCTGGACTAGCCGGAGAGACCCAGTACTTC
>TRBJ2-1|TRBD2|TRBV2|-
CASRAGLAGKSRNEQFF
TGTGCCAGCAGAGCGGGACTAGCGGGGAAGAGTAGAAATGAGCAGTTCTTC
>TRBJ2-7|-|TRBV7-2|-
CASSLGVPGTYEQYF
TGTGCCAGCAGCTTAGGGGTCCCAGGGACCTACGAGCAGTACTTC
>TRBJ1-4|TRBD1|TRBV7-6|-
CASSRTGTGDGVTNEKLFF
TGTGCCAGCAGCCGAACCGGGACAGGGGACGGGGTAACTAATGAAAAACTGTTTTTT
>TRBJ1-1|-|TRBV27|few
CASSPSRVKGEAFF
TGTGCCAGCAGTCCCAGCAGGGTGAAGGGTGAAGCTTTCTTT
>TRBJ1-1|-|TRBV11-2|-
CASSDGTGGAEAFF
TGTGCCAGCAGCGACGGGACGGGGGGCGCTGAAGCTTTCTTT